The clone carrying this TCR beta chain was observed many times. The antigen remains undetermined. RNA transcripts served as template for amplifying TCR beta CDR3 sequences. In the first round, RT-PCR was carried out with HTBI primers, and a multiplex PCR formed the second round. TCRdb ran MiXCR on the multiplex PCR reads and lists one entry per CDR3 protein. The sample shows more than 300,000 distinct CDR3 sequences, just over 15% of them seen only once. This entry belongs to a study of Graves' ophthalmopathy and Graves' hyperthyroidism. Study outcomes and limitations: Blood also contained most of the expanded thyroid clonotypes above 0.001 frequency.

Deletions cut 6 bases from V and 4 bases from J, with 12 bases between. This CDR3 has 13 amino acids. Germline V gene sequence: CDR1 MNHNS, CDR2 SASEGT. Source material: peripheral blood. The chain recombines TRBV6-1 with TRBJ1-2; TRBD1 is a possible D gene (5 bases). This clonotype was sampled from a woman in her late teens or twenties with stable Graves' hyperthyroidism. The DNA for the CDR3 is TGTGCCAGCAGGGGGGGAGGGAGCTATGGCTACACCTTC. It yields the protein CASRGGGSYGYTF.